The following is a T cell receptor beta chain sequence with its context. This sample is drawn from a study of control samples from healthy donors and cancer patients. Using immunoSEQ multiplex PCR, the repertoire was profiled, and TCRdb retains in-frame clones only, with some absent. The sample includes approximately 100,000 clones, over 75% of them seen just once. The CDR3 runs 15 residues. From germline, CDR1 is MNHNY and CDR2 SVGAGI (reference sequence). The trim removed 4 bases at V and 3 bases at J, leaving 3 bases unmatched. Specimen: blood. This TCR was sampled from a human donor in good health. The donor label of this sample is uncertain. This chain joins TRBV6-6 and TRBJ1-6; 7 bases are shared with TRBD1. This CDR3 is CASSSGQDYNSPLHF. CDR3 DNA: TGTGCCAGCAGTTCCGGACAGGACTATAATTCACCCCTCCACTTT.